What follows describes a single T cell receptor beta chain. As every portion of the isolated RNA was reverse transcribed, the sequencing read expressed TCRB transcripts. Profiled with immunoSEQ multiplex PCR; TCRdb holds only in-frame clones, not every one. The data hold under 950,000 clones, with 17% observed a single time. These data come from a study of beta chain features in type 1 diabetes. Study-wide background: Sorted cells numbering some 110 million were examined across all samples.

The junction had 16 bases not matched to a gene; V was cut back by 6 bases and J by 15 bases. The CDR3 sequence is 14 residues long. Germline-derived CDR1 and CDR2 are MNHNS and SASEGT. It was one heparinised blood draw, averaging roughly 120 mL, that each donor gave. This receptor was identified in a woman aged 18-29 years in good health. The sample comprised naive CD4+ T cells from blood. This chain links TRBV6-1 with TRBJ2-1; the match to TRBD2 covers 8 bases. CDR3 sequence (DNA): TGTGCCAGCAGCCTTAGCGGTGGGAGCGGGAGAGCGTTCTTC. Protein: CASSLSGGSGRAFF.